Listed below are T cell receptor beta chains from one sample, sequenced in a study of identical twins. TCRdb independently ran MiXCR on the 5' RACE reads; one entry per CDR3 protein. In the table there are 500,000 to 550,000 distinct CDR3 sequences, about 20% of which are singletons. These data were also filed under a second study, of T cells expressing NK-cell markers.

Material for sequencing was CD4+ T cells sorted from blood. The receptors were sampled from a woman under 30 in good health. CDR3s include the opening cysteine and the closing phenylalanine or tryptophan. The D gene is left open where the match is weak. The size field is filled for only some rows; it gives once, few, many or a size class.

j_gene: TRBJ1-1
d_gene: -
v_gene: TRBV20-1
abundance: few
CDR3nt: TGCAGTCTTCTGAGGGGAATCACTGAAGCTTTCTTT
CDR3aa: CSLLRGITEAFF

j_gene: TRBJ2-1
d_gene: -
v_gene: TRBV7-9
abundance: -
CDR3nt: TGTGCCAGCAGAGAGGGAATCGCGAATGAGCAGTTCTTC
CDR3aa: CASREGIANEQFF

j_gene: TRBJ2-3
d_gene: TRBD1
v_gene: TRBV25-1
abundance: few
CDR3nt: TGTGCCAGCAGGGACAGGGACACAGATACGCAGTATTTT
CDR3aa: CASRDRDTDTQYF

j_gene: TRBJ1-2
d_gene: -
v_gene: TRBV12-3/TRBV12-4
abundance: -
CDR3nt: TGTGCCAGCAGTTTATTCCCCCAAGGCTACACCTTC
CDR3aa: CASSLFPQGYTF

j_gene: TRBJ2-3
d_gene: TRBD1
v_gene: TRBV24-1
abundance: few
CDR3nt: TGTGCCACCAGTGATCCAGGACAGGGCGATACGCAGTATTTT
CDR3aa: CATSDPGQGDTQYF

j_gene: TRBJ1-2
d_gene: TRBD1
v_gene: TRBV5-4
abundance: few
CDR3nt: TGTGCCAGCAGCTCGGACAGGGGCCTTGGCTACACCTTC
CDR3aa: CASSSDRGLGYTF

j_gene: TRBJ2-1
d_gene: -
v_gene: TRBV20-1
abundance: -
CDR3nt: TGCAGTGCGGAGAGGGTCAGGGCACAACAGCAGTTCTTC
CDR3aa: CSAERVRAQQQFF

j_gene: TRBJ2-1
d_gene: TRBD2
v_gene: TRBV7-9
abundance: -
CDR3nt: TGTGCCAGCAGCCTCCAAGGGACTACCAGGGATGAGCAGTTCTTC
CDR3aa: CASSLQGTTRDEQFF

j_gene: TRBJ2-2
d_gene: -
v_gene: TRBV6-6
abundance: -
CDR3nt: TGTGCCAGCAGACTGCGACAGGGGGAGCTGTTTTTT
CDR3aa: CASRLRQGELFF

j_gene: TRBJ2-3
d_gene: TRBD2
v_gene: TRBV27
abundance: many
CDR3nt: TGTGCCAGCAGTTTACGACTAGCGGGCACAGATACGCAGTATTTT
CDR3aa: CASSLRLAGTDTQYF

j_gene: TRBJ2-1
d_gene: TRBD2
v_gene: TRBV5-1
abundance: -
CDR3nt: TGCGCCAGCAGCTTGGTGACTAGCGGGAGGCATGGAGAGCAGTTCTTC
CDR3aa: CASSLVTSGRHGEQFF